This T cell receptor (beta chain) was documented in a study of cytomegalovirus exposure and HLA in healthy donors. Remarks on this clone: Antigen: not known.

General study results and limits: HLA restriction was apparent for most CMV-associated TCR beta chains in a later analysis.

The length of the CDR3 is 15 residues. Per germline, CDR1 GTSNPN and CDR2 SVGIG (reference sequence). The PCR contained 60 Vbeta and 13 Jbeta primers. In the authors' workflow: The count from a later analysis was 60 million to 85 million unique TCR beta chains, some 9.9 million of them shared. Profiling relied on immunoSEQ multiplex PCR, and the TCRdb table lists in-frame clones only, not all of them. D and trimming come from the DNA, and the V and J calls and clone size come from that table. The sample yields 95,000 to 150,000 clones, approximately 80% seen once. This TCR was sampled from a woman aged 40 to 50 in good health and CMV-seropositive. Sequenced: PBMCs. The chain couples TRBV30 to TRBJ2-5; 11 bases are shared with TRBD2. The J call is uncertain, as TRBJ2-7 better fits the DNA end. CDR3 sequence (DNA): TGTGCCTGGAGACCGACTAGCGGGGCTTCCTACGAGCAGTACTTC. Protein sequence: CAWRPTSGASYEQYF.